The source of this T cell receptor (beta chain) is a study of T cells in localized non-small cell lung cancer. Findings and caveats of the study: Among the tissues sampled, uninvolved adjacent lung had the highest T cell clonality, above tumor.

Regarding this clone: Its antigen remains unknown.

The CDR3 sequence is 12 residues long. V was cut by 2 bases and J by 4 bases, with 5 bases left in between. Germline assignment: CDR1 LNHDA and CDR2 SQIVND (reference sequence). Sequenced by immunoSEQ multiplex PCR; TCRdb stores in-frame clones only, minus some. The sample lists around 1,000 clones; around 20% were seen once. The receptor was isolated from a male donor older than 55 with stage III lung adenocarcinoma. This specimen consisted of normal lung tissue next to the tumor, obtained before any cancer treatment. The chain recombines TRBV19 with TRBJ1-2; D is ambiguous. The CDR3 region has the DNA TGTGCCAGTAGTATAACTCCCTATGGCTACACCTTC. Its protein is CASSITPYGYTF.